The T cell receptor (beta chain) described here comes from a study of shared clonotypes between healthy human individuals. CD4+ cells yielded CD45RA+ naive and CD45RA-negative memory subsets. CDR3 length: 14 amino acids. The J segment lost 5 bases and the V segment lost 5 bases, leaving 5 bases of the junction unmatched. Germline values: CDR1 SNHLY, CDR2 FYNNEI. Splitting of each subset's genomic DNA was done evenly across several immunoSEQ plates. Libraries were prepared by immunoSEQ multiplex PCR; TCRdb keeps only in-frame clonotypes and omits some of them. The table has 2,100,000 or so clones, approximately 96% seen once.

This sequence joins TRBV2 and TRBJ1-1; 10 nucleotides agree with TRBD1. The origin of this receptor is a man between 18 and 35 years old in good health. The sample taken for sequencing was naive CD4+ T cells sorted from blood. Specified subset: CD45RA+ positively selected. The CDR3 nucleotides read TGTGCCAGCAGTCCGGACAGGGGGAATACTGAAGCTTTCTTT. This translates into CASSPDRGNTEAFF.